The clone carrying this T cell receptor beta chain was observed a handful of times. This sample is part of a study of blood T cell repertoires in COVID-19. The protocol was immunoSEQ multiplex PCR, while the TCRdb copy is restricted to in-frame clones and leaves out a portion. The sample lists about 190,000 clones; roughly four fifths were seen once. The CDR3 is made up of 12 amino acids. Trimming left V 4 bases short and J 5 bases short, with 7 bases between. Sequenced material: peripheral blood. The V gene is TRBV12-3 or TRBV12-4, the J gene TRBJ2-3; D perhaps matches TRBD2 (5 bases). This sequence originates from a middle-aged woman with acute or convalescent COVID-19. In DNA form, the CDR3 reads TGTGCCAGCAGTTGGACTCGAGATACGCAGTATTTT. Translation: CASSWTRDTQYF.